The 17 T cell receptor beta chains below were found in one sample sequenced in a study of T cell changes during pregnancy in multiple sclerosis. Generated by immunoSEQ multiplex PCR, the TCRdb table keeps only in-frame clones and is missing some. The data show 60,000 to 80,000 clones, 80% to 90% seen once. The sample was peripheral blood, taken before pregnancy. These receptor sequences come from a female donor with multiple sclerosis, enrolled in a pregnancy study.

This clone was observed a single time. V gene TRBV18 combines with J gene TRBJ1-1, with D possibly TRBD1 on 6 matching bases. Between the trimmed V and J ends, which lost 0 bases and 0 bases, there was a span of 26 bases. CDR3 length: 21 amino acids. Germline loops: CDR1 KGHSH, CDR2 LQKENI. The CDR3 DNA reads TGTGCCAGCTCACCACCGTTGAGAGGGTACAGGGAAGGTACCATGAACACTGAAGCTTTCTTT. Translation: CASSPPLRGYREGTMNTEAFF.

The chain couples TRBV19 to TRBJ2-5, with 12 bases fitting TRBD1. Germline values: CDR1 LNHDA, CDR2 SQIVND (reference sequence). Trimming removed 4 bases from V and 4 bases from J; junction bases left unmatched: 7. The CDR3 spans 16 residues. The CDR3: CASSSPGQGAGETQYF. CDR3 coding DNA: TGTGCCAGTAGTAGCCCGGGACAGGGGGCAGGAGAGACCCAGTACTTC.

The chain recombines TRBV6-1 with TRBJ1-2, with D tentatively TRBD1 (5 bases). The CDR3 loop spans 15 amino acids. Trimming removed 11 bases from V and 3 bases from J, with 22 bases in between. CDR1 and CDR2 (germline): MNHNS, SASEGT. DNA of the CDR3: TGTGCCCTCAGGGAAGATGGCAGAGGATACTATGGCTACACCTTC. Its translation is CALREDGRGYYGYTF.

V usage is TRBV18 and J usage is TRBJ2-5; D might be TRBD1 (6 bases). Trimming took off 3 bases at V and 4 bases at J, with 15 bases between the two ends. The CDR3 has 15 residues. Germline CDR1 and CDR2: KGHSH and LQKENI. DNA for the CDR3: TGTGCCAGCTCACCGCGTTCAAACAGGGCAGAGACCCAGTACTTC. This sequence encodes CASSPRSNRAETQYF.

The gene calls are TRBV29-1 and TRBJ2-5, with TRBD1 matching over 10 bases. CDR3 length: 13 residues. In germline, CDR1 is SQVTM, CDR2 ANQGSEA. After removal of 6 bases from V and 4 bases from J, the junction contained 5 bases not matched to a gene. Written as DNA, the CDR3 is TGCAGCGTAGCCCGGGACAGGGGAGAGACCCAGTACTTC. Its protein is CSVARDRGETQYF.

The chain is built from TRBV18 and TRBJ2-3; the match to TRBD2 covers 14 bases. Trimming removed 6 bases from V and 7 bases from J; junction bases left unmatched: 9. The germline CDR1 and CDR2 sequences are KGHSH and LQKENI. The CDR3 extends over 16 amino acids. In DNA, the CDR3 is TGTGCCAGCTCTTCCCGGACTAGCGGGGGGATGAATACGCAGTATTTT. Translated: CASSSRTSGGMNTQYF.

The chain uses TRBV27 and TRBJ2-1; 11 bases are shared with TRBD1. The CDR3 totals 19 residues. V lost 2 bases and J lost 8; bases outside the gene matches: 17. Germline CDR1 reads MNHEY; CDR2 reads SMNVEV (reference sequence). The CDR3 DNA sequence: TGTGCCAGCAGTTTACCTATCACTCGGACAGGGGGCGCCTTAGATGAGCAGTTCTTC. Protein product: CASSLPITRTGGALDEQFF.

The chain carries TRBV6-6 and TRBJ1-2, with D perhaps TRBD1 (6 bases). Germline V gives CDR1 MNHNY, CDR2 SVGAGI (reference sequence). This CDR3 spans 15 amino acids. Trimming took 4 bases from V and 5 from J, leaving 17 bases between them. CDR3 amino acids: CASSSDGQTSYGYTF. In DNA, the CDR3 is TGTGCCAGCAGTTCCGATGGACAGACGTCTTATGGCTACACCTTC.

This clone was detected a few times. This chain joins TRBV5-1 and TRBJ1-1, with D unclear. V lost 1 base and J lost 3, with 10 bases in between. The CDR3 is 14 residues long. CDR1 is SGHRS, CDR2 YFSETQ, per germline. The CDR3: CASSLFRTDTEAFF. Written as DNA, the CDR3 is TGCGCCAGCAGCTTGTTTCGAACAGACACTGAAGCTTTCTTT.

J is TRBJ1-1 and V is TRBV29-1; 11 bases are shared with TRBD1. CDR3 length equals 14 residues. Germline lookup yields CDR1 SQVTM and CDR2 ANQGSEA. Trimming took 3 bases from V and 5 from J; bases not matched to a gene: 5. For the CDR3, the DNA is TGCAGCGTTGAGGGACAGGGGGGAACTACTGAAGCTTTCTTT. Protein product: CSVEGQGGTTEAFF.

The genes are TRBV7-9 and TRBJ2-2; the D gene is possibly TRBD1 (5 bases). This CDR3 has 15 amino acids. Between the trimmed V and J ends, which lost 3 bases and 2 bases, there was a span of 10 bases. The V gene's germline CDR1 is SEHNR and CDR2 FQNEAQ (reference sequence). This chain's CDR3 is CASSLSGFNTGELFF. The CDR3 DNA reads TGTGCCAGCAGCTTGTCAGGGTTTAACACCGGGGAGCTGTTTTTT.

The chain couples TRBV4-1 to TRBJ2-1; D might be TRBD2 (5 bases). The CDR3 consists of 16 residues. CDR1 is MGHRA and CDR2 is YSYEKL in the germline V gene. Trimming left V 0 bases short and J 0 bases short, with 9 bases between. CDR3 in DNA: TGCGCCAGCAGCCAAGAAGATCGGGACTCCTACAATGAGCAGTTCTTC. Encoded protein: CASSQEDRDSYNEQFF.

CDR3 protein: CASSSAGSGNSPLHF. Written as DNA, the CDR3 is TGTGCCAGCAGCTCCGCGGGGTCTGGGAATTCACCCCTCCACTTT. The genes are TRBV9 and TRBJ1-6; D is undetermined. V shed 4 bases and J shed 7 bases, with 15 bases lying between them. The CDR3 totals 15 residues. In germline, CDR1 is SGDLS, CDR2 YYNGEE.

The J gene is TRBJ2-1, the V gene TRBV5-1, with TRBD2 identical over 12 bases. CDR1 is SGHRS, CDR2 YFSETQ, per germline. V lost 4 bases and J lost 4; bases outside the gene matches: 12. The CDR3 length is 18 residues. The CDR3 spells CASSLGVWTSGVYNEQFF. CDR3 coding DNA: TGCGCCAGCAGCCTTGGAGTTTGGACTAGCGGGGTTTACAATGAGCAGTTCTTC.

The CDR3 spells CASRTGTLGEQFF. CDR3 DNA: TGTGCCAGCAGAACAGGGACCCTCGGTGAGCAGTTCTTC. The genes are TRBV6-5 and TRBJ2-1; tentative D call: TRBD1 (6 bases). The CDR3 has 13 amino acids. V lost 6 bases, J lost 9 bases, and 15 bases lay in between. CDR1 MNHEY and CDR2 SVGAGI come from the germline V gene.

The chain combines TRBV11-2 with TRBJ2-1, with D uncertain. CDR3 length: 15 residues. Trimming cost V 1 base and J 4 bases, with 11 bases left between them. From germline, CDR1 is SGHAT and CDR2 FQNNGV. CDR3 region: CASSLGGSIYNEQFF. Here the CDR3 DNA reads TGTGCCAGCAGCTTAGGCGGATCCATTTACAATGAGCAGTTCTTC.

The gene calls are TRBV27 and TRBJ1-5, with 7 nucleotides matching TRBD1. Per germline, CDR1 MNHEY and CDR2 SMNVEV (reference sequence). After removal of 4 bases from V and 3 bases from J, the junction contained 9 bases not matched to a gene. This CDR3 has 16 residues. The CDR3 protein is CASSSTNRGFNQPQHF. The CDR3 nucleotides read TGTGCCAGCAGTTCTACCAACAGGGGCTTCAATCAGCCCCAGCATTTT.